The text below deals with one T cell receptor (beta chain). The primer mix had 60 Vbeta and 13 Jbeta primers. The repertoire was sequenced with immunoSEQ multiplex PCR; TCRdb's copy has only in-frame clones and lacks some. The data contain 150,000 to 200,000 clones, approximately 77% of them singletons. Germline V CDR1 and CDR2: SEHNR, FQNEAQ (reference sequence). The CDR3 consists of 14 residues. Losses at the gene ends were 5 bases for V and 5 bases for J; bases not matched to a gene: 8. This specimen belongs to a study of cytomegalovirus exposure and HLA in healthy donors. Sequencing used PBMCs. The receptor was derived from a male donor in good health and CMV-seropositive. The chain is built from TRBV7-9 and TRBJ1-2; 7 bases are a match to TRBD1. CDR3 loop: CASSPLSGGYGYTF. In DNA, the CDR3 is TGTGCCAGCAGCCCCCTATCAGGGGGATATGGCTACACCTTC.